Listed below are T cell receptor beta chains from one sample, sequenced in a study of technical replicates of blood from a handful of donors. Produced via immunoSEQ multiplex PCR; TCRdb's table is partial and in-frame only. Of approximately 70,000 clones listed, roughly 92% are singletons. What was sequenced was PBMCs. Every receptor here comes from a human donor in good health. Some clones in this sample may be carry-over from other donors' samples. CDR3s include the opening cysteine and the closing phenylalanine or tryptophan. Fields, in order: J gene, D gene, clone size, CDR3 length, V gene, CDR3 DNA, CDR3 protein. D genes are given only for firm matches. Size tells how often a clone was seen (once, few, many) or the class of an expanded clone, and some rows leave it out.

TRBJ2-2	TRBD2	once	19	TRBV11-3	TGTGCCAGCAGCTTAGGTCGACTAGCGGGAGGGCCAGCAACCGGGGAGCTGTTTTTT	CASSLGRLAGGPATGELFF
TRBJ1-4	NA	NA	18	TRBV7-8	TGTGCCAGCAGCTTCCCTCGCCAGGGCGGTGGAACTAATGAAAAACTGTTTTTT	CASSFPRQGGGTNEKLFF
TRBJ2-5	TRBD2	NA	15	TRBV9	TGTGCCAGCAGCGAGACTAGCGGGAGGGTAGAGACCCAGTACTTC	CASSETSGRVETQYF
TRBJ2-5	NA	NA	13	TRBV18	TGTGCCAGCTCCCCAAACAGCCAAGAGACCCAGTACTTC	CASSPNSQETQYF
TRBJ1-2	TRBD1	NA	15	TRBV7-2	TGTGCCAGCAGCTTAGCCAAGGGACAGAACTATGGCTACACCTTC	CASSLAKGQNYGYTF
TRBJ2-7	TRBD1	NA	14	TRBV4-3	TGCGCCAGCAGCCGGGGACAGGGGCTTGACGAGCAGTACTTC	CASSRGQGLDEQYF
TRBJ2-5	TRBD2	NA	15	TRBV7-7	TGTGCCAGCAGCCCCAGGGCTAGCGGACAAGAGACCCAGTACTTC	CASSPRASGQETQYF
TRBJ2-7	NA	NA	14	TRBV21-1	TGTGCCAGCAGCAAAGGGGGGCAACCTTACGAGCAGTACTTC	CASSKGGQPYEQYF
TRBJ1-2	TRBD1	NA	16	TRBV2	TGTGCCAGCAGTGCGCCTCCGGGACAGGGGGCGGAAGGCTACACCTTC	CASSAPPGQGAEGYTF
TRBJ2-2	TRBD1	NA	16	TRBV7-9	TGTGCCAGCAGCTTAGTGACAGGGGGGCACACCGGGGAGCTGTTTTTT	CASSLVTGGHTGELFF
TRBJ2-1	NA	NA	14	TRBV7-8	TGTGCCAGCATCCCAACGACAGCTAGCAATGAGCAGTTCTTC	CASIPTTASNEQFF
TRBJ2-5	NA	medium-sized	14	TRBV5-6	TGTGCCAGCAGCTTGGTGGCAGACCAAGAGACCCAGTACTTC	CASSLVADQETQYF
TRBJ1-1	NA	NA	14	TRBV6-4	TGTGCCAGCAGTGCCCTAGGGGGAAACACTGAAGCTTTCTTT	CASSALGGNTEAFF
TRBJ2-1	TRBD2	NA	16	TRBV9	TGTGCCAGCAGCGTAGCGGGTAGCGGGAGATACAATGAGCAGTTCTTC	CASSVAGSGRYNEQFF
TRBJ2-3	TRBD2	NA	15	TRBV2	TGTGCCAGCAGCCGACTAGCGGGTGAAGGAGGGGCGCAGTATTTT	CASSRLAGEGGAQYF
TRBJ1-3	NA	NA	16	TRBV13	TGTGCCAGCAGCTTAGGGCGATTTAACTCTGGAAACACCATATATTTT	CASSLGRFNSGNTIYF
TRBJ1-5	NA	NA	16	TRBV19	TGTGCCAGTAGTATAGGAACAGGTACGAGCAATCAGCCCCAGCATTTT	CASSIGTGTSNQPQHF
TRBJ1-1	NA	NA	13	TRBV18	TGTGCCAGCTCAGGGGGACAGAACACTGAAGCTTTCTTT	CASSGGQNTEAFF